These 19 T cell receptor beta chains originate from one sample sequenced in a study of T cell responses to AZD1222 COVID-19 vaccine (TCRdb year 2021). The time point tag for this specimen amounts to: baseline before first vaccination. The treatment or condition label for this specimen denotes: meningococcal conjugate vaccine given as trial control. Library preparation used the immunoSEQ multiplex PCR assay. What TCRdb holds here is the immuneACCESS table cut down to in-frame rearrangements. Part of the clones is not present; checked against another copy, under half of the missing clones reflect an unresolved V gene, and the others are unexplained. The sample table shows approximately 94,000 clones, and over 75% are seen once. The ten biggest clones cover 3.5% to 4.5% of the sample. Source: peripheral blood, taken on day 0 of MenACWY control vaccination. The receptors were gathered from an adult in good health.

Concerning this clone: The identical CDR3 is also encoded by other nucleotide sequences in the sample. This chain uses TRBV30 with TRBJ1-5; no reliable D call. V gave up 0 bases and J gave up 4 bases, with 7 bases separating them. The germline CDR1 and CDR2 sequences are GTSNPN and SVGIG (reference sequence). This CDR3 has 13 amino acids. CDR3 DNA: TGTGCCTGGAGTGTAAAGGGAAATCAGCCCCAGCATTTT. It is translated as CAWSVKGNQPQHF.

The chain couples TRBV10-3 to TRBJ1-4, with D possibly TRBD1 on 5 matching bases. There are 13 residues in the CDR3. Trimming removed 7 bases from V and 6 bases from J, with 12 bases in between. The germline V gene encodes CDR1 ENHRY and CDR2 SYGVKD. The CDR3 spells CAIKAGLDEKLFF. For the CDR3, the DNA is TGTGCCATCAAAGCAGGGCTGGATGAAAAACTGTTTTTT.

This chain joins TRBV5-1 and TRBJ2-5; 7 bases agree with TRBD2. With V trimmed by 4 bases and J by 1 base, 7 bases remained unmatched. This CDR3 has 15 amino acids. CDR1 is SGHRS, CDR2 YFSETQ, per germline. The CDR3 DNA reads TGCGCCAGCAGCACCTCCTCTAGCGGCCAAGAGACCCAGTACTTC. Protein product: CASSTSSSGQETQYF.

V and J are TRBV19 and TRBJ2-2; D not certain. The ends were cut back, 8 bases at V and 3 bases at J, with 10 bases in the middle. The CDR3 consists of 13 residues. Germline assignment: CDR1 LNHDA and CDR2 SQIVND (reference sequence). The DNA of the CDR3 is TGTGCCAGTCTCGACGCTTACACCGGGGAGCTGTTTTTT. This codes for CASLDAYTGELFF.

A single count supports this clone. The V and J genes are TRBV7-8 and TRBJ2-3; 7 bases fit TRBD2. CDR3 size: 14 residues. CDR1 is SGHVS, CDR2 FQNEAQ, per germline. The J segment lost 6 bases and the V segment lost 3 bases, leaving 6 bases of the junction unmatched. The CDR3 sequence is CASSFRRGGDTQYF. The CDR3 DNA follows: TGTGCCAGCAGCTTTAGGAGGGGAGGGGATACGCAGTATTTT. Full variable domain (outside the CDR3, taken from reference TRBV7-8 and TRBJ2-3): GAGVSQSPRYKVAKRGQDVALRCDPISGHVSLFWYQQALGQGPEFLTYFQNEAQLDKSGLPSDRFFAERPEGSVSTLKIQRTQQEDSAVYLCASSFRRGGDTQYFGPGTRLTVL.

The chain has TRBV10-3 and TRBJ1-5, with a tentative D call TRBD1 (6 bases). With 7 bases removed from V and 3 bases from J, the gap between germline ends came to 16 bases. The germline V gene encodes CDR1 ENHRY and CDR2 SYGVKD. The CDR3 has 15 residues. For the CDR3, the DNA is TGTGCCATCAAACGCTCAGGGGCGGACAATCAGCCCCAGCATTTT. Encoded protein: CAIKRSGADNQPQHF.

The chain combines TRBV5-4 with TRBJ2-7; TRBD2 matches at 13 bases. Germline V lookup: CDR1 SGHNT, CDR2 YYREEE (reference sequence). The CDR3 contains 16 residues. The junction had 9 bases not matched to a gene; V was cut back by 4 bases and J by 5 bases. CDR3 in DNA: TGTGCCAGCAGCATGGGACTAGCGGGATACGTCCACGAGCAGTACTTC. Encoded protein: CASSMGLAGYVHEQYF.

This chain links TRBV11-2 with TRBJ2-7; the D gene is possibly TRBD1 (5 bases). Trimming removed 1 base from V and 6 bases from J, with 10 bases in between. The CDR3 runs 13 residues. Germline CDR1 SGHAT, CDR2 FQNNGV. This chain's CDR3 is CASSLGRVSEQYF. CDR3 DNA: TGTGCCAGCAGCTTAGGCAGGGTAAGCGAGCAGTACTTC.

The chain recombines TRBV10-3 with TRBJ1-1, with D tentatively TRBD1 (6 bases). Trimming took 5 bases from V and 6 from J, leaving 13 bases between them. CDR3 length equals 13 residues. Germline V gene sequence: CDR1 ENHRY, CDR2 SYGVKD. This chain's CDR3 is CAISNRQVPEAFF. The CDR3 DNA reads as TGTGCCATCAGTAATCGACAGGTCCCTGAAGCTTTCTTT.

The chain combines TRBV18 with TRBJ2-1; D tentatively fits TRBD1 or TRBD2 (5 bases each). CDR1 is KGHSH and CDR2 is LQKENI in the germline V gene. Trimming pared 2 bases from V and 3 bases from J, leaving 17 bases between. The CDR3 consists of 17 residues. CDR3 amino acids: CASSPYGRGEGYNEQFF. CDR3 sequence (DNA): TGTGCCAGCTCACCATACGGTAGGGGAGAGGGCTACAATGAGCAGTTCTTC.

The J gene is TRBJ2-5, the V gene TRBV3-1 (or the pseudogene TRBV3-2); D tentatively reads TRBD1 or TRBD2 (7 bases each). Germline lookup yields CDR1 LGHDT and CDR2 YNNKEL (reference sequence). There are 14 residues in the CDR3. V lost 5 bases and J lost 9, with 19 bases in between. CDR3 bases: TGTGCCAGCAGCTTACGGACAGGACTAGGGGCCCAGTACTTC. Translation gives CASSLRTGLGAQYF.

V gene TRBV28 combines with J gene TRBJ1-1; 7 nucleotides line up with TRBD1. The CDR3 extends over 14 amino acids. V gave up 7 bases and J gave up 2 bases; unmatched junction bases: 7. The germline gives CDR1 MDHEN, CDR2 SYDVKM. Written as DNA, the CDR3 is TGTGCCAGCATTAAAACAGGGGTTAACACTGAAGCTTTCTTT. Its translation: CASIKTGVNTEAFF.

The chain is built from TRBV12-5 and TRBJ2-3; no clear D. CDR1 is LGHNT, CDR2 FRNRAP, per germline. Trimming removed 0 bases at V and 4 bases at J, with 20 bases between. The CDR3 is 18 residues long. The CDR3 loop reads CASGLVQPFSVVPDTQYF. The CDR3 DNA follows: TGTGCTAGTGGTTTGGTACAACCGTTCAGTGTGGTTCCAGATACGCAGTATTTT.

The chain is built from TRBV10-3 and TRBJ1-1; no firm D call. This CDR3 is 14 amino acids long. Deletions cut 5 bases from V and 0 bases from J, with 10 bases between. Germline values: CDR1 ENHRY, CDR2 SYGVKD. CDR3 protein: CAISSGRMNTEAFF. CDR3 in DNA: TGTGCCATCAGTTCTGGACGGATGAACACTGAAGCTTTCTTT.

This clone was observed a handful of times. CDR3 in amino acids: CSVVVPRNTLYGYTF. The CDR3 coding sequence is TGCAGCGTTGTTGTCCCCCGGAACACCCTATATGGCTACACCTTC. The chain combines TRBV29-1 with TRBJ1-2, with D uncertain. V lost 4 bases and J lost 5, with 20 bases in between. The CDR3 totals 15 residues. Germline V CDR1 and CDR2: SQVTM, ANQGSEA.

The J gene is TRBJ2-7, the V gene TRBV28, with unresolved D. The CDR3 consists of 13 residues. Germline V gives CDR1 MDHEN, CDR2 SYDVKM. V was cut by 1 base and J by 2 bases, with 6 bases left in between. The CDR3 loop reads CASSLYGTYEQYF. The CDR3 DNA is TGTGCCAGCAGTTTATACGGTACCTACGAGCAGTACTTC.

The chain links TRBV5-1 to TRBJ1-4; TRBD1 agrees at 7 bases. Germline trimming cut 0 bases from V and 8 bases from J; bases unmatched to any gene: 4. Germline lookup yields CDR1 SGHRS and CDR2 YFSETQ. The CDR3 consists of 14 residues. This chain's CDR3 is CASSLGQGEEKLFF. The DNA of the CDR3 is TGCGCCAGCAGCTTGGGTCAGGGGGAAGAAAAACTGTTTTTT. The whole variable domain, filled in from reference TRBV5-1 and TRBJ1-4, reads KAGVTQTPRYLIKTRGQQVTLSCSPISGHRSVSWYQQTPGQGLQFLFEYFSETQRNKGNFPGRFSGRQFSNSRSEMNVSTLELGDSALYLCASSLGQGEEKLFFGSGTQLSVL.

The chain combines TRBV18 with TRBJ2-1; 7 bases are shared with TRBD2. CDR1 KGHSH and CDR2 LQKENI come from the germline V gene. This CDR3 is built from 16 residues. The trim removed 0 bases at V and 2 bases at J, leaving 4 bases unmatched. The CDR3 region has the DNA TGTGCCAGCTCACCACCTCCTAGCGGTCCCTACAATGAGCAGTTCTTC. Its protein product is CASSPPPSGPYNEQFF.

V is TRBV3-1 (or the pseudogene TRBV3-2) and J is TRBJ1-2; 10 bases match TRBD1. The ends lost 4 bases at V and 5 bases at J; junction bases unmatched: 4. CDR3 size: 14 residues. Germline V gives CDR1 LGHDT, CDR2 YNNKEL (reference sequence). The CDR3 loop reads CASSPGTGEYGYTF. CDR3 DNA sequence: TGTGCCAGCAGCCCCGGGACAGGGGAATATGGCTACACCTTC.